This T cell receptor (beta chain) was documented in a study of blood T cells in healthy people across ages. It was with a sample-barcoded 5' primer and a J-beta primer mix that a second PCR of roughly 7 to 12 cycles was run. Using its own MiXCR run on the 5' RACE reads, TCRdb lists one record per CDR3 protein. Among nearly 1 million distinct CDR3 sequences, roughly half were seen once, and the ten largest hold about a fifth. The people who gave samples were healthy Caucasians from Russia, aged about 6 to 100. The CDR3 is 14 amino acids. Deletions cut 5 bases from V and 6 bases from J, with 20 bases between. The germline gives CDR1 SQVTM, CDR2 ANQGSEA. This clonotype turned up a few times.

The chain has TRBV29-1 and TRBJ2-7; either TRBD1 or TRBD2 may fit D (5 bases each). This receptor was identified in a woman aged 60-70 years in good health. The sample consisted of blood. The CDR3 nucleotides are TGCAGCGTTCAGCCAACGGGACCCAATGGCGAGCAGTACTTC. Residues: CSVQPTGPNGEQYF.